The TCR beta chain described here comes from a study of T cell responses to AZD1222 COVID-19 vaccine. The table came from immunoSEQ multiplex PCR; TCRdb's copy has only in-frame clones and leaves some out. Here the sample spans about 200,000 clones, roughly 92% being singletons. Study results and limitations: Females made up more of the donors, who were largely white British, and clonal diversity may have come out too low. Targeting of unmutated variant regions was reportedly seen in nearly half of spike-specific TCRs. Repertoires were collected only later (after the peak T cell response had occurred).

Of note for this clone: Its antigen is as yet unknown.

Trimming removed 11 bases from V and 7 bases from J, with 17 bases in between. This CDR3 contains 13 residues. The V gene's germline CDR1 is LNHNV and CDR2 YYDKDF (reference sequence). The sequence derives from an adult who received the AZD1222 COVID-19 vaccine. The starting material was peripheral blood, obtained 28 days after the second AZD1222 dose. The chain has TRBV15 and TRBJ2-2, with D possibly being TRBD1 (6 bases). The CDR3 nucleotides are TGTGCCTCAACCGCAGGGGCGGTCGGGGAGCTGTTTTTT. Its translation: CASTAGAVGELFF. The complete variable domain, with remaining parts taken from reference TRBV15 and TRBJ2-2, reads DAMVIQNPRYQVTQFGKPVTLSCSQTLNHNVMYWYQQKSSQAPKLLFHYYDKDFNNEADTPDNFQSRRPNTSFCFLDIRSPGLGDTAMYLCASTAGAVGELFFGEGSRLTVL.